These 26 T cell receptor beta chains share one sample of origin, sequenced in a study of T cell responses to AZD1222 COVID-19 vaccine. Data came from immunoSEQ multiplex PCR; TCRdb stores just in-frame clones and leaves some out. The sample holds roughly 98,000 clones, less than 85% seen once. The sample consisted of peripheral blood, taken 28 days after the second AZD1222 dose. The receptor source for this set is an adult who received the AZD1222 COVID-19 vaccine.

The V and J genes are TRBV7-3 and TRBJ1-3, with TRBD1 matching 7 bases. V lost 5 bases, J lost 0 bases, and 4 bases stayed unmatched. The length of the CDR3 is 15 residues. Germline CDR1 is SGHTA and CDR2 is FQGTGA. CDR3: CASSPSGGSGNTIYF. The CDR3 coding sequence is TGTGCCAGCAGCCCTTCAGGGGGCTCTGGAAACACCATATATTTT.

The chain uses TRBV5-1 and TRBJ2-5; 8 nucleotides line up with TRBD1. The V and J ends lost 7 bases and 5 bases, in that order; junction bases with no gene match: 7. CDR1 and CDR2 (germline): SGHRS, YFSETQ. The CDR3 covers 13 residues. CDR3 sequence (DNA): TGCGCCAGCGGGCAGGGGGCGCGGGAGACCCAGTACTTC. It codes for CASGQGARETQYF.

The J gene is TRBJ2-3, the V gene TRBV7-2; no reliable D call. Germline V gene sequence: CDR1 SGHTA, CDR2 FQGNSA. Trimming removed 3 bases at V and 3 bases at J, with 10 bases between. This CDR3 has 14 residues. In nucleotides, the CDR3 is TGTGCCAGCAGCTTGAGTGTGGGAACAGATACGCAGTATTTT. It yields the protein CASSLSVGTDTQYF.

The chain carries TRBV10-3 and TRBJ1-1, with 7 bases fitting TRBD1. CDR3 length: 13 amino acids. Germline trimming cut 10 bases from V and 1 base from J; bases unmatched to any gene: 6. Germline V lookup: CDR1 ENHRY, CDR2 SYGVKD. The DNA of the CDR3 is TGTGCCACTGAGGACAGGCCGAACACTGAAGCTTTCTTT. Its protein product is CATEDRPNTEAFF.

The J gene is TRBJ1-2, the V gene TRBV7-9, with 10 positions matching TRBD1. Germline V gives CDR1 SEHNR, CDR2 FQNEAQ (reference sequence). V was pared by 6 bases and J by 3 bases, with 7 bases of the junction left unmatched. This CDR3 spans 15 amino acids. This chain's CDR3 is CASSLTGTGDYGYTF. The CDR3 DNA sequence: TGTGCCAGCAGTCTTACCGGGACAGGGGACTATGGCTACACCTTC.

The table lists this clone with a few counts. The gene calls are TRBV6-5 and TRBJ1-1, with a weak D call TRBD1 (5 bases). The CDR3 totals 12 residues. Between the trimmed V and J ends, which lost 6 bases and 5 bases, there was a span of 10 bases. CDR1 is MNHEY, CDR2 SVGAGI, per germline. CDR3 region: CASSLTATEAFF. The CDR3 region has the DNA TGTGCCAGCAGCTTGACAGCGACTGAAGCTTTCTTT.

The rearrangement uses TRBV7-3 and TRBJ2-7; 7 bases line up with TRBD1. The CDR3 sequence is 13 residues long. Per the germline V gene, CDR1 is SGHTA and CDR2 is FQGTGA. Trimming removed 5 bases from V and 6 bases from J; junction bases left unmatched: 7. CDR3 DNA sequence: TGTGCCAGCAGCAGATATACAGGGGCCGAGCAGTACTTC. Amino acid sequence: CASSRYTGAEQYF.

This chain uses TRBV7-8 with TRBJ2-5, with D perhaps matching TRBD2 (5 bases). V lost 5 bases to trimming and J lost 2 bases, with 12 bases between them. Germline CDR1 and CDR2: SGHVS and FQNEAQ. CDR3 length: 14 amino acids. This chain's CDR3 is CASSPNAGQETQYF. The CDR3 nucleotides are TGTGCCAGCAGCCCGAACGCGGGTCAAGAGACCCAGTACTTC.

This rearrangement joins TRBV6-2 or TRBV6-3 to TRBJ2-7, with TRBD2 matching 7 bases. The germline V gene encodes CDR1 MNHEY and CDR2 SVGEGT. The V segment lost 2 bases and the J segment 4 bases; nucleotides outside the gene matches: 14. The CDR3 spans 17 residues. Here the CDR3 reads CASSYTGGGPGGYEQYF. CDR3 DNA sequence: TGTGCCAGCAGTTACACCGGTGGGGGACCGGGAGGATACGAGCAGTACTTC.

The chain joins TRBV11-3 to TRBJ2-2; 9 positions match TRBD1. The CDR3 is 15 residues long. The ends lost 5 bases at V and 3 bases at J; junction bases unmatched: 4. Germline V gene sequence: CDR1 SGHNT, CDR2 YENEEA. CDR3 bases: TGTGCCAGCAGCATACAGGGGGCCGACACCGGGGAGCTGTTTTTT. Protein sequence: CASSIQGADTGELFF.

CDR3 bases: TGTGCCAGCAGCGCGGGACTATCGGTTGGGGAGACCCAGTACTTC. Its translation is CASSAGLSVGETQYF. This chain joins TRBV5-4 and TRBJ2-5; 7 nucleotides align to TRBD2. Germline lookup yields CDR1 SGHNT and CDR2 YYREEE (reference sequence). V lost 4 bases and J lost 5; bases outside the gene matches: 11. CDR3 length equals 15 residues.

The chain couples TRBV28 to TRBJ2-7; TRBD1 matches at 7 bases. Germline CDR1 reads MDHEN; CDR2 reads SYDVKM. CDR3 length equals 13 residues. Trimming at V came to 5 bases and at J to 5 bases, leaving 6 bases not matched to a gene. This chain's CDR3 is CASSTGVPHEQYF. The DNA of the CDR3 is TGTGCCAGCAGTACAGGGGTCCCCCACGAGCAGTACTTC. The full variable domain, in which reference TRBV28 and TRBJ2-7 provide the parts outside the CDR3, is DVKVTQSSRYLVKRTGEKVFLECVQDMDHENMFWYRQDPGLGLRLIYFSYDVKMKEKGDIPEGYSVSREKKERFSLILESASTNQTSMYLCASSTGVPHEQYFGPGTRLTVT.

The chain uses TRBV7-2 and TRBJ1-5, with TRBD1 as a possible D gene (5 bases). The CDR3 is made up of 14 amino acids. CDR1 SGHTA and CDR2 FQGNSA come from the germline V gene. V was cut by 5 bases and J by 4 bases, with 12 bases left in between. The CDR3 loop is CASSHGTPNQPQHF. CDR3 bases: TGTGCCAGCAGCCATGGGACGCCAAATCAGCCCCAGCATTTT. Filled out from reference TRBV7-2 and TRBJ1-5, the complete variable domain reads GAGVSQSPSNKVTEKGKDVELRCDPISGHTALYWYRQSLGQGLEFLIYFQGNSAPDKSGLPSDRFSAERTGGSVSTLTIQRTQQEDSAVYLCASSHGTPNQPQHFGDGTRLSIL.

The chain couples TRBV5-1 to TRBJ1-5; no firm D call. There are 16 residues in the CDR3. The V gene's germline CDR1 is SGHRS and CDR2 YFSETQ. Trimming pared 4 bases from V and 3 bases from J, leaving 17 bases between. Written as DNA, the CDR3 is TGCGCCAGCAGCGTGGATGGCAACCTACCCAATCAGCCCCAGCATTTT. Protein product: CASSVDGNLPNQPQHF.

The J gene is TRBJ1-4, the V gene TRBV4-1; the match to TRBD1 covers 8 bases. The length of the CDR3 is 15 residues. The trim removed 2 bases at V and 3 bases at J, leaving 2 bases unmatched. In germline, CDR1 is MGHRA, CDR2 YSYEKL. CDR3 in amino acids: CASSQSGGSNEKLFF. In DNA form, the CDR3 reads TGCGCCAGCAGCCAATCAGGGGGCTCTAATGAAAAACTGTTTTTT.

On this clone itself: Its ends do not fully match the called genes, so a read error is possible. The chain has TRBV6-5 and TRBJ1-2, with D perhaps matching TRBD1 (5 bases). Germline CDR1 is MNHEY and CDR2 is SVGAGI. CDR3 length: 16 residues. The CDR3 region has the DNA TGTGCCAGCAGCTACTCGATAGGGGAAGCTAACTATGGCTACACCTTC. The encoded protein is CASSYSIGEANYGYTF.

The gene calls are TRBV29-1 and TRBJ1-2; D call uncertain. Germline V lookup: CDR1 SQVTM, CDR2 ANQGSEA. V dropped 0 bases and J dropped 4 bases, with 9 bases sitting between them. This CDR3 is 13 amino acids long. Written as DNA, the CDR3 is TGCAGCGTTGAAGAGCCGGGAACCTATGGCTACACCTTC. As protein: CSVEEPGTYGYTF.

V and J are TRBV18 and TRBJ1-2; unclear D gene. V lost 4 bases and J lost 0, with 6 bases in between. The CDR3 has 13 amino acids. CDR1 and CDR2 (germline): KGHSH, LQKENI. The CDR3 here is CASSLETNYGYTF. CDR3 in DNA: TGTGCCAGCTCACTCGAGACTAACTATGGCTACACCTTC.

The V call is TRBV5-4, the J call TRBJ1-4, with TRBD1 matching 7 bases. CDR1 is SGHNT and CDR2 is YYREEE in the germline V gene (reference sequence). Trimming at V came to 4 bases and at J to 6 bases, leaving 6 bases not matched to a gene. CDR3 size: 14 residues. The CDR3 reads CASSLGQADEKLFF. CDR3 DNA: TGTGCCAGCAGCCTAGGACAGGCCGATGAAAAACTGTTTTTT. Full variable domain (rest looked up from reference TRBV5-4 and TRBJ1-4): ETGVTQSPTHLIKTRGQQVTLRCSSQSGHNTVSWYQQALGQGPQFIFQYYREEENGRGNFPPRFSGLQFPNYSSELNVNALELDDSALYLCASSLGQADEKLFFGSGTQLSVL.

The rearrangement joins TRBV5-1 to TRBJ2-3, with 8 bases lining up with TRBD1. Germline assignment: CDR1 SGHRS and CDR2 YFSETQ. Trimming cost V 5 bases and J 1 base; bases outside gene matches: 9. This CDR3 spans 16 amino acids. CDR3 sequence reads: CASRTDRGYGTDTQYF. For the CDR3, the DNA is TGCGCCAGCAGAACTGACAGGGGCTACGGCACAGATACGCAGTATTTT.

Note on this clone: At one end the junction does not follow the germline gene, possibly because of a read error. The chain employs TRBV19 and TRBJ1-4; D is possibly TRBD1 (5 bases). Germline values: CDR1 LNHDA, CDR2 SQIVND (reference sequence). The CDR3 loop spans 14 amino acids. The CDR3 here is CASNEGATNEKLFF. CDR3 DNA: TGTGCAAGTAACGAAGGGGCAACTAATGAAAAACTGTTTTTT.

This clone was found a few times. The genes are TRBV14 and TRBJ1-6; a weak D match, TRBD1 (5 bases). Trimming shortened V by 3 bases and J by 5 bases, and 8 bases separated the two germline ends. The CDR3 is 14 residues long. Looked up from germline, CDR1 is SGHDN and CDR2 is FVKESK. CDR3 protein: CASSQGRNNSPLHF. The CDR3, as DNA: TGTGCCAGCAGCCAGGGACGGAATAATTCACCCCTCCACTTT.

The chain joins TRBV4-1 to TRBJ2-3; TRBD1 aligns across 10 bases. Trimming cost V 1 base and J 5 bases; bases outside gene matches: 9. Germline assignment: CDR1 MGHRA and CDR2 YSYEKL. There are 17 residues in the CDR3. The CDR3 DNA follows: TGCGCCAGCAGCCAAGCTCCCGGGACAGGGGATGTAGATACGCAGTATTTT. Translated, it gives CASSQAPGTGDVDTQYF.

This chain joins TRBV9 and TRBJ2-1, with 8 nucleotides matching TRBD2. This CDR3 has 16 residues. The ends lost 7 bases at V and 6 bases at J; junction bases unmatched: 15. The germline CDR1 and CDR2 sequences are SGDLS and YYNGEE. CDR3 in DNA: TGTGCCAGCGGTGCTGCGGGGGGAGGTATTGGCAATGAGCAGTTCTTC. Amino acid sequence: CASGAAGGGIGNEQFF.

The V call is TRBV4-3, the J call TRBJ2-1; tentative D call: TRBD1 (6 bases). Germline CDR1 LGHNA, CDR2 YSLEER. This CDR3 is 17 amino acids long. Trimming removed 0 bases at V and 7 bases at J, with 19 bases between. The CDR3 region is CASSQEVGQPRGNEQFF. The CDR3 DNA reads TGCGCCAGCAGCCAAGAGGTAGGACAGCCCCGGGGTAATGAGCAGTTCTTC.

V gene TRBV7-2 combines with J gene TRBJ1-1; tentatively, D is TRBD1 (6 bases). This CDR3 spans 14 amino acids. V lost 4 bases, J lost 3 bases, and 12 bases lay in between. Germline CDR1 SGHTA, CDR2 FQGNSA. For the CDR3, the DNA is TGTGCCAGCAGCTCCCAACAGGGTTACACTGAAGCTTTCTTT. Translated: CASSSQQGYTEAFF. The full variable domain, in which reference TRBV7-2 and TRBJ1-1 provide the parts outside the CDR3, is GAGVSQSPSNKVTEKGKDVELRCDPISGHTALYWYRQSLGQGLEFLIYFQGNSAPDKSGLPSDRFSAERTGGSVSTLTIQRTQQEDSAVYLCASSSQQGYTEAFFGQGTRLTVV.